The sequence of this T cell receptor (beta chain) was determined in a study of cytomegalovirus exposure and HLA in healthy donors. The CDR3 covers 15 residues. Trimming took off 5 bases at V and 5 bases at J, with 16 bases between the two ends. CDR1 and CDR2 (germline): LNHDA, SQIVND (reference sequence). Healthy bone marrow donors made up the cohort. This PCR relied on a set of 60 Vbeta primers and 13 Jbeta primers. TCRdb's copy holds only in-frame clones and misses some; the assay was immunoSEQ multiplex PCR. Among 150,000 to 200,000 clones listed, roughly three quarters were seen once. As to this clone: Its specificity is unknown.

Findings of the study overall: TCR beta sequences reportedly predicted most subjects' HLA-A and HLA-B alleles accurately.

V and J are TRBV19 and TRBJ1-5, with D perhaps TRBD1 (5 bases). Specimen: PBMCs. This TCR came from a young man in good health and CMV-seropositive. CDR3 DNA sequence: TGTGCCAGTAGTGGGAAGATCAGGGCCTATCAGCCCCAGCATTTT. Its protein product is CASSGKIRAYQPQHF.